The 24 T cell receptor beta chains presented below share a single source sample, sequenced in a study of blood T cell repertoires in COVID-19. Clones were read by immunoSEQ multiplex PCR, and TCRdb kept only the in-frame ones, dropping some. The sample contains 200,000 to 300,000 clones, around nine tenths of which appear only once. Sequenced: PBMCs or T cells enriched from blood (not recorded which). These receptors were collected from a woman younger than 35 who had recovered from COVID-19.

The chain is built from TRBV28 and TRBJ2-1; 10 bases fit TRBD2. The germline gives CDR1 MDHEN, CDR2 SYDVKM. The CDR3 loop spans 15 amino acids. The V gene end was trimmed by 6 bases and the J gene end by 4 bases; junction bases not matched to a gene: 6. As DNA, the CDR3 is TGTGCCAGCAGCCGGACTAGCGGAGCATACAATGAGCAGTTCTTC. This sequence encodes CASSRTSGAYNEQFF.

The chain carries TRBV6-5 and TRBJ1-1, with TRBD1 as a possible D gene (5 bases). Trimming cost V 7 bases and J 1 base, with 10 bases left between them. Germline V gives CDR1 MNHEY, CDR2 SVGAGI. The CDR3 extends over 13 amino acids. CDR3 region: CASTGHPNTEAFF. The DNA for the CDR3 is TGTGCCAGCACCGGACACCCGAACACTGAAGCTTTCTTT.

Here the CDR3 reads CASTRLPSGTRSTDTQYF. Here the CDR3 DNA reads TGTGCCAGCACCCGCTTGCCTTCCGGGACTCGCAGCACAGATACGCAGTATTTT. The chain uses TRBV11-3 and TRBJ2-3; D is possibly TRBD2 (6 bases). The CDR3 has 18 residues. CDR1 and CDR2 (germline): SGHNT, YENEEA. Trimming pared 7 bases from V and 0 bases from J, leaving 23 bases between.

This clone was observed a single time. The CDR3 coding sequence is TGTGCCACCAACCCAGGGGGCCCAAACACCGGGGAGCTGTTTTTT. This encodes CATNPGGPNTGELFF. The chain combines TRBV15 with TRBJ2-2; 8 bases fit TRBD1. CDR1 and CDR2 from the germline V gene are LNHNV and YYDKDF (reference sequence). The ends lost 7 bases at V and 2 bases at J; junction bases unmatched: 6. This CDR3 has 15 amino acids.

This CDR3 is CASSQAGTKSYNEQFF. CDR3 bases: TGTGCCAGCAGCCAGGCCGGGACTAAATCCTACAATGAGCAGTTCTTC. The chain combines TRBV4-2 with TRBJ2-1; 7 nucleotides align to TRBD2. Losses at the gene ends were 3 bases for V and 1 base for J; bases not matched to a gene: 6. CDR1 and CDR2 from the germline V gene are LGHNA and YNFKEQ. The CDR3 consists of 16 residues.

The chain is built from TRBV28 and TRBJ2-6; D remains unclear. This CDR3 comprises 14 residues. Looked up from germline, CDR1 is MDHEN and CDR2 is SYDVKM. V lost 6 bases and J lost 0, with 6 bases in between. This CDR3 is CASRLSSGANVLTF. Here the CDR3 DNA reads TGTGCCAGCAGGCTATCCTCTGGGGCCAACGTCCTGACTTTC.

The V gene is TRBV6-2 or TRBV6-3, the J gene TRBJ2-5; TRBD2 aligns across 9 bases. V trimming: 5 bases; J trimming: 1 base; junction bases outside the gene matches: 11. The length of the CDR3 is 17 residues. Germline V CDR1 and CDR2: MNHEY, SVGEGT. Written as DNA, the CDR3 is TGTGCCAGCAGTCCGCGGGTTAGCGGGGGTATCCAAGAGACCCAGTACTTC. It encodes CASSPRVSGGIQETQYF.

The chain employs TRBV10-3 and TRBJ2-7, with 12 bases that match TRBD2. Trimming removed 4 bases from V and 4 bases from J; junction bases left unmatched: 5. Germline V gene lookup returns CDR1 ENHRY and CDR2 SYGVKD. CDR3 length equals 15 residues. The CDR3: CAISATSGSGYEQYF. In nucleotides, the CDR3 is TGTGCCATCAGTGCGACTAGCGGGAGTGGTTACGAGCAGTACTTC.

This chain joins TRBV11-2 and TRBJ1-2, with unresolved D. This CDR3 is 15 amino acids long. Trimming cost V 1 base and J 2 bases, with 11 bases left between them. Germline V gives CDR1 SGHAT, CDR2 FQNNGV. Written as DNA, the CDR3 is TGTGCCAGCAGCTTAGGAGGCAGTTCCAACTATGGCTACACCTTC. Protein product: CASSLGGSSNYGYTF.

This clone has more than one count but fewer than ten. The gene calls are TRBV1 and TRBJ1-1; the table's D call, TRBD1, was not checked against the DNA. TRBV1 counts as a pseudogene. The CDR3 runs to 14 residues. The CDR3 sequence is CTSSLDSLNTEAFF. CDR3 coding DNA: TGCACCAGCAGCCTCGACAGCCTGAACACTGAAGCTTTCTTT.

V gene TRBV14 combines with J gene TRBJ2-7; D is undetermined. CDR1 and CDR2 (germline): SGHDN, FVKESK. V was pared by 0 bases and J by 0 bases, with 12 bases between. This CDR3 is built from 16 residues. The CDR3, as DNA: TGTGCCAGCAGCCAAGAATCTTCAAACAGCTCCTACGAGCAGTACTTC. It is translated as CASSQESSNSSYEQYF. Variable domain in full (rest from reference TRBV14 and TRBJ2-7): EAGVTQFPSHSVIEKGQTVTLRCDPISGHDNLYWYRRVMGKEIKFLLHFVKESKQDESGMPNNRFLAERTGGTYSTLKVQPAELEDSGVYFCASSQESSNSSYEQYFGPGTRLTVT.

The chain uses TRBV28 and TRBJ2-1; 8 positions match TRBD2. Germline CDR1 is MDHEN and CDR2 is SYDVKM. V shed 6 bases and J 6 bases; nucleotides not matched to a gene: 10. This CDR3 spans 15 amino acids. For the CDR3, the DNA is TGTGCCAGCAGAGTGAGGGGACTAGGGACCAATGAGCAGTTCTTC. It codes for CASRVRGLGTNEQFF.

The rearrangement joins TRBV11-3 to TRBJ2-7, with D unclear. Germline assignment: CDR1 SGHNT and CDR2 YENEEA. Trimming shortened V by 1 base and J by 2 bases, and 3 bases separated the two germline ends. The CDR3 has 12 residues. The CDR3 sequence: CASSLATYEQYF. Written as DNA, the CDR3 is TGTGCCAGCAGCTTAGCTACCTACGAGCAGTACTTC.

This clone was counted many times. The chain uses TRBV6-2 or TRBV6-3 and TRBJ1-2, with D possibly matching TRBD1 (6 bases). With 5 bases removed from V and 4 bases from J, the gap between germline ends came to 8 bases. Germline V lookup: CDR1 MNHEY, CDR2 SVGEGT. The CDR3 is 12 amino acids. The CDR3 sequence is CASSTGFYGYTF. The CDR3 region has the DNA TGTGCCAGCAGTACAGGGTTCTATGGCTACACCTTC.

The genes are TRBV30 and TRBJ1-4; D remains unclear. Germline V gene lookup returns CDR1 GTSNPN and CDR2 SVGIG (reference sequence). With 7 bases removed from V and 5 bases from J, the gap between germline ends came to 11 bases. The CDR3 has 12 amino acids. Here the CDR3 reads CASTAENEKLFF. Here the CDR3 DNA reads TGTGCCTCTACGGCGGAGAATGAAAAACTGTTTTTT.

The rearrangement uses TRBV6-5 and TRBJ2-7; D may be TRBD2 (5 bases). Germline assignment: CDR1 MNHEY and CDR2 SVGAGI. The CDR3 sequence is 14 residues long. V was trimmed by 8 bases and J by 0 bases, leaving 14 bases between them. CDR3 coding DNA: TGTGCCAGCCTCCGGGGTCCGAGCTCCTACGAGCAGTACTTC. Translated: CASLRGPSSYEQYF.

V and J are TRBV3-1 (or the pseudogene TRBV3-2) and TRBJ2-5; possibly TRBD2 for D (5 bases). CDR3 length: 15 residues. Germline V gene data show CDR1 as LGHDT and CDR2 as YNNKEL (reference sequence). Trimming pared 1 base from V and 5 bases from J, leaving 14 bases between. The CDR3 DNA reads as TGTGCCAGCAGCCAAGCCCGGGGAAAGCTCGAGACCCAGTACTTC. Translation gives CASSQARGKLETQYF.

The chain is built from TRBV9 and TRBJ1-2; D gene uncertain. Trimming removed 4 bases at V and 8 bases at J, with 12 bases between. The CDR3 has 12 amino acids. Germline V CDR1 and CDR2: SGDLS, YYNGEE. The CDR3 reads CASSPLGEGYTF. The CDR3 bases are TGTGCCAGCAGCCCCCTCGGGGAGGGCTACACCTTC.

The chain is built from TRBV7-9 and TRBJ1-6; D is possibly TRBD1 (5 bases). CDR3 size: 13 residues. Germline lookup yields CDR1 SEHNR and CDR2 FQNEAQ (reference sequence). Trimming stripped 2 bases from V and 14 bases from J, with 13 bases between. CDR3 sequence (DNA): TGTGCCAGCAGCTTATGGACACCTTCGACCCTCCACTTT. Its protein product is CASSLWTPSTLHF.

V is TRBV4-1 and J is TRBJ1-5; 7 bases fit TRBD1. The CDR3 sequence is 19 residues long. Looked up from germline, CDR1 is MGHRA and CDR2 is YSYEKL. V was clipped by 0 bases and J by 0 bases; unmatched bases: 11. CDR3 residues: CASSQEGDSYITSNQPQHF. The CDR3, as DNA: TGCGCCAGCAGCCAAGAAGGGGACAGCTATATTACTAGCAATCAGCCCCAGCATTTT.

In DNA, the CDR3 is TGCGCCAGCAGCCAAGAGTCGGCGGGGAACACCGGGGAGCTGTTTTTT. It encodes CASSQESAGNTGELFF. The rearrangement links TRBV4-1 to TRBJ2-2; the D gene is possibly TRBD2 (5 bases). The CDR3 has 16 residues. Trimming cost V 0 bases and J 1 base, with 9 bases left between them. CDR1 MGHRA and CDR2 YSYEKL come from the germline V gene.

This clone was detected only a few times. The chain carries TRBV19 and TRBJ1-1; TRBD1 is a possible D gene (6 bases). The CDR3 consists of 17 residues. Germline assignment: CDR1 LNHDA and CDR2 SQIVND (reference sequence). V dropped 5 bases and J dropped 4 bases, with 23 bases sitting between them. The CDR3, as DNA: TGTGCCAGTAGTTCCGCCCGACAGGCCCCCCGAACCACTGAAGCTTTCTTT. This encodes CASSSARQAPRTTEAFF.

The chain uses TRBV21-1 and TRBJ2-1; the D call TRBD1 from the table was never checked on the DNA. TRBV21-1 is a known pseudogene. The CDR3 loop spans 19 amino acids. The chain's CDR3 is CASSKDLIRDTLSYNEQFF. The CDR3, as DNA: TGTGCCAGCAGCAAAGATTTAATACGGGACACCCTATCCTACAATGAGCAGTTCTTC.

The V gene is TRBV12-3 or TRBV12-4, the J gene TRBJ2-3, with 7 bases aligning to TRBD2. Germline trimming cut 7 bases from V and 10 bases from J; bases unmatched to any gene: 8. The CDR3 sequence is 12 residues long. The CDR3 bases are TGTGCCAGCACTGCTTCACGGGGGGCGCAGTATTTT. Protein product: CASTASRGAQYF.